The rows below give T cell receptor beta chains drawn from one sample of a study of neurological immune-mediated disorders. TCRdb processed the 5' RACE reads anew with MiXCR; each CDR3 protein has one entry. The sample yields approximately 50,000 distinct CDR3 sequences, 3% to 4.5% seen once. Sequencing input: PBMCs. The receptors were gathered from a man younger than 40 with multiple sclerosis. Both conserved end residues are part of each CDR3. A D gene is named only where the DNA matches it firmly. Rows give clone size only sometimes, using once, few, many, or a class for an expanded clone.

D gene	clone size	V gene	J gene	CDR3 DNA	CDR3 protein
TRBD2	many	TRBV5-1	TRBJ2-1	TGCGCCAGCAGCCTGGGACTAGCGGACAATGAGCAGTTCTTC	CASSLGLADNEQFF
NA	many	TRBV7-6	TRBJ2-3	TGTGCCAGCAGCTATGGGAGCACAGATACGCAGTATTTT	CASSYGSTDTQYF
NA	many	TRBV5-1	TRBJ2-3	TGCGCCAGCAGCTCCAACGACAGAGAGGGACGGTATTTT	CASSSNDREGRYF
NA	many	TRBV5-6	TRBJ1-2	TGTGCCAGCAGCTTGGGGGGGGCCCCGGGATTCTATGGCTACACCTTC	CASSLGGAPGFYGYTF
NA	few	TRBV6-5	TRBJ2-7	TGTGCCAGCAGTTACGGCGGGTCCCCCGAGCAGTACTTC	CASSYGGSPEQYF
TRBD2	many	TRBV20-1	TRBJ2-2	TGCAGTGCTAGAGATGGACTAGCGGGGGGAGCCGGGGAGCTGTTTTTT	CSARDGLAGGAGELFF
NA	few	TRBV19	TRBJ2-2	TGTGCCAGTAGGGGGTGGTCCGGGACACCAAACACCGGGGAGCTGTTTTTT	CASRGWSGTPNTGELFF
TRBD1	many	TRBV12-3/TRBV12-4	TRBJ1-1	TGTGCCAGCAGGGGACAGGGGATAACGAACACTGAAGCTTTCTTT	CASRGQGITNTEAFF
NA	medium-sized	TRBV7-2	TRBJ2-1	TGTGCCAGCAGTAAAGGACAGTCACACAATGAGCAGTTCTTC	CASSKGQSHNEQFF
NA	few	TRBV12-3/TRBV12-4	TRBJ2-7	TGTGCCAGCACTTACGGGACCGAGAACTACGAGCAGTACTTC	CASTYGTENYEQYF
NA	NA	TRBV28	TRBJ2-5	TGTGCCAGCAGTTTAAGTGGAGAGGAGACCCAGTACTTC	CASSLSGEETQYF
TRBD2	many	TRBV12-3/TRBV12-4	TRBJ2-7	TGTGCCAGCAGCGGGGGGGCGGAGCAGTACTTC	CASSGGAEQYF
NA	many	TRBV5-5	TRBJ2-1	TGTGCCAGCAGCTTAGGGCCGCCCAATGAGCAGTTCTTC	CASSLGPPNEQFF
TRBD1	many	TRBV6-6	TRBJ2-3	TGTGCCAGCAGTCGGACAGGAATGAGTGCAGATACGCAGTATTTT	CASSRTGMSADTQYF
TRBD1	many	TRBV11-2	TRBJ2-3	TGTGCCAGCAGCTTCCGGGACAGGGTCACAGATACGCAGTATTTT	CASSFRDRVTDTQYF
NA	NA	TRBV11-2	TRBJ2-2	TGTGCCAGCAGCCGATTAACAGGGCAGCATAGCACCGGGGAGCTGTTTTTT	CASSRLTGQHSTGELFF
NA	many	TRBV7-2	TRBJ2-5	TGTGCCAGCAGCTTAGGGACTACTCTTCAAGAGACCCAGTACTTC	CASSLGTTLQETQYF
NA	many	TRBV7-2	TRBJ2-7	TGTGCCAGCAGGATGACACCCCAATCGGGTATCGAGCAGTACTTC	CASRMTPQSGIEQYF
NA	many	TRBV25-1	TRBJ1-1	TGTGCCAGCAGTGATCGGGGGACAGCTTTCTTT	CASSDRGTAFF
TRBD1	many	TRBV2	TRBJ1-5	TGTGCCAGCATTCCAGACAGGGTCAGCAATCAGCCCCAGCATTTT	CASIPDRVSNQPQHF
NA	many	TRBV20-1	TRBJ1-5	TGCAGTGCTAGAGATAAGCTAGGTCAGCCCCAGAATTTT	CSARDKLGQPQNF
TRBD1	many	TRBV6-2/TRBV6-3	TRBJ1-1	TGTGCCAGCAGTAGACCGCAGGGGGCCCCTGAAGCTTTCTTT	CASSRPQGAPEAFF
TRBD2	many	TRBV5-1	TRBJ2-3	TGCGCCAGCAGCTCCCTCGCGGGGGGGACAGATACGCAGTATTTT	CASSSLAGGTDTQYF
NA	many	TRBV5-1	TRBJ1-4	TGCGCCAGCAGAAAAGGCAGCAGGGAAAAACTGTTTTTT	CASRKGSREKLFF
NA	many	TRBV6-5	TRBJ2-2	TGTGCCAGCAAGGAGCGGAACACCGGGGAGCTGTTTTTT	CASKERNTGELFF
TRBD1	many	TRBV20-1	TRBJ1-2	TGCAGTGCTGCATCACAGGGGAGTTCCTATGGCTACACCTTC	CSAASQGSSYGYTF
NA	many	TRBV20-1	TRBJ1-1	TGCAGTGCTGTCGAGCAGGGTGTCTTT	CSAVEQGVF
NA	many	TRBV6-5	TRBJ2-1	TGTGCCAGCAGTTCCCTGCCAGCGGGTGAAGACAATGAGCAGTTCTTC	CASSSLPAGEDNEQFF
NA	many	TRBV5-1	TRBJ1-1	TGCGCCAGCAGCTTATCGGGGGATCGAGTCAACACTGAAGCTTTCTTT	CASSLSGDRVNTEAFF
TRBD2	many	TRBV20-1	TRBJ2-1	TGCAGTGCTAGTTTGGCGGGAGCGTACAATGAGCAGTTCTTC	CSASLAGAYNEQFF
NA	many	TRBV19	TRBJ2-3	TGTGCCAGTAGTGAAGGAGGAACCGGGGCAGATACGCAGTATTTT	CASSEGGTGADTQYF
TRBD2	many	TRBV20-1	TRBJ2-5	TGCAGTGCTAGAGTGTACAGGACTAGCCGGGAGACCCAGTACTTC	CSARVYRTSRETQYF
NA	many	TRBV11-2	TRBJ1-2	TGTGCCAGCAGCTTATTGGTGTCAGGACGGACTGACTACACCTTC	CASSLLVSGRTDYTF